This is a list of T cell receptor beta chains from one sample in a study of blood T cells in healthy people across ages. TCRdb reanalysed the 5' RACE reads using MiXCR and keeps one entry per CDR3 protein. The repertoire holds over 550,000 distinct CDR3 sequences, with about 28% as singletons. Sequencing was done on a sample of blood. The receptors were sampled from a woman of 80 years or more in good health. Each CDR3 is given without its conserved first and last residue.

>TRBV5-6
ASSPDRGGMNTEAF
>TRBV4-3
ASSHSAPGGSQETQY
>TRBV6-2/TRBV6-3
ASRAGRVSYEQY
>TRBV2
ASGTSGSQETQY
>TRBV10-3
AITLGGGNEQF
>TRBV20-1
SASAGSNQPQH
>TRBV24-1
ATSGVAGGNYEQF
>TRBV7-8
ASSLDRLGLRNTEAF
>TRBV20-1
SARTGRADEQY
>TRBV20-1
SARGEREQY
>TRBV5-5
ASSSSGVVIEKLF
>TRBV20-1
SARGGSSGSSYNEQF
>TRBV24-1
ATSGGGNQETQY
>TRBV7-2
ASSLDTAGGDKNIQY
>TRBV19
ASSADLGETQY
>TRBV10-3
AISEPGTSGLGRATQY
>TRBV7-8
ASSLSSGRAHEQF
>TRBV12-3/TRBV12-4
ASSFTGTSGQETQY
>TRBV20-1
SAPPGQGTYEQY
>TRBV6-5
ASSYPTDRDNYGYT
>TRBV18
ASSPRGAGDYGYT
>TRBV29-1
SVVDSTYEQY
>TRBV12-3/TRBV12-4
ASTRGGATNEKLF
>TRBV20-1
SALGGEQF
>TRBV5-1
ASSPGTVGYGYT
>TRBV3-1
ASSHSSGDNEQF
>TRBV7-2
ASSLVAPPTDTQY
>TRBV7-2
ASSPTVGGVRGYT
>TRBV20-1
SATRGRETQY
>TRBV9
ASSVDWLGEQF
>TRBV30
AWSGGTVTIY
>TRBV5-1
ASSFPQGQGYT
>TRBV5-8
ASRVSGVPLSGANVLT
>TRBV20-1
SAMTGVGETQY
>TRBV7-2
ASSFDRVGETQY
>TRBV28
ASSVGVEKLF
>TRBV7-9
ASSLALGQGVNEQY
>TRBV7-3
ASSLGGGANTQY
>TRBV15
ATSRDMEYEQY
>TRBV9
ASSPVSPGNTIY
>TRBV5-1
ASSSGLGQGYSPLH
>TRBV28
ARRGQGAYTQY
>TRBV7-2
ASSLNRGGTQY
>TRBV24-1
ATSDLGAKTQY
>TRBV2
ASSVRQNNEQF
>TRBV20-1
GARSGRKETQY
>TRBV29-1
NASDRSRGWTDTQY
>TRBV9
ASSVGPTNEKLF
>TRBV7-6
ASSLGGQGAGNEQF
>TRBV6-1
ASKAGASGGRRTDTQY
>TRBV7-8
ASSSQILAGNTDTQY
>TRBV5-1
ASSKGGPTDTQY
>TRBV20-1
SARDVRGYLETQY
>TRBV6-1
ASIISRHSNQPQH
>TRBV5-1
ASSLDAGRNYGYT
>TRBV3-1
ASSQLGTPSETQY
>TRBV4-2
ASSQDFRGLEQY
>TRBV30
AWSGSTGSTDTRY
>TRBV7-2
ASSLRPGGEQF
>TRBV11-3
ASSSTGIADMQY